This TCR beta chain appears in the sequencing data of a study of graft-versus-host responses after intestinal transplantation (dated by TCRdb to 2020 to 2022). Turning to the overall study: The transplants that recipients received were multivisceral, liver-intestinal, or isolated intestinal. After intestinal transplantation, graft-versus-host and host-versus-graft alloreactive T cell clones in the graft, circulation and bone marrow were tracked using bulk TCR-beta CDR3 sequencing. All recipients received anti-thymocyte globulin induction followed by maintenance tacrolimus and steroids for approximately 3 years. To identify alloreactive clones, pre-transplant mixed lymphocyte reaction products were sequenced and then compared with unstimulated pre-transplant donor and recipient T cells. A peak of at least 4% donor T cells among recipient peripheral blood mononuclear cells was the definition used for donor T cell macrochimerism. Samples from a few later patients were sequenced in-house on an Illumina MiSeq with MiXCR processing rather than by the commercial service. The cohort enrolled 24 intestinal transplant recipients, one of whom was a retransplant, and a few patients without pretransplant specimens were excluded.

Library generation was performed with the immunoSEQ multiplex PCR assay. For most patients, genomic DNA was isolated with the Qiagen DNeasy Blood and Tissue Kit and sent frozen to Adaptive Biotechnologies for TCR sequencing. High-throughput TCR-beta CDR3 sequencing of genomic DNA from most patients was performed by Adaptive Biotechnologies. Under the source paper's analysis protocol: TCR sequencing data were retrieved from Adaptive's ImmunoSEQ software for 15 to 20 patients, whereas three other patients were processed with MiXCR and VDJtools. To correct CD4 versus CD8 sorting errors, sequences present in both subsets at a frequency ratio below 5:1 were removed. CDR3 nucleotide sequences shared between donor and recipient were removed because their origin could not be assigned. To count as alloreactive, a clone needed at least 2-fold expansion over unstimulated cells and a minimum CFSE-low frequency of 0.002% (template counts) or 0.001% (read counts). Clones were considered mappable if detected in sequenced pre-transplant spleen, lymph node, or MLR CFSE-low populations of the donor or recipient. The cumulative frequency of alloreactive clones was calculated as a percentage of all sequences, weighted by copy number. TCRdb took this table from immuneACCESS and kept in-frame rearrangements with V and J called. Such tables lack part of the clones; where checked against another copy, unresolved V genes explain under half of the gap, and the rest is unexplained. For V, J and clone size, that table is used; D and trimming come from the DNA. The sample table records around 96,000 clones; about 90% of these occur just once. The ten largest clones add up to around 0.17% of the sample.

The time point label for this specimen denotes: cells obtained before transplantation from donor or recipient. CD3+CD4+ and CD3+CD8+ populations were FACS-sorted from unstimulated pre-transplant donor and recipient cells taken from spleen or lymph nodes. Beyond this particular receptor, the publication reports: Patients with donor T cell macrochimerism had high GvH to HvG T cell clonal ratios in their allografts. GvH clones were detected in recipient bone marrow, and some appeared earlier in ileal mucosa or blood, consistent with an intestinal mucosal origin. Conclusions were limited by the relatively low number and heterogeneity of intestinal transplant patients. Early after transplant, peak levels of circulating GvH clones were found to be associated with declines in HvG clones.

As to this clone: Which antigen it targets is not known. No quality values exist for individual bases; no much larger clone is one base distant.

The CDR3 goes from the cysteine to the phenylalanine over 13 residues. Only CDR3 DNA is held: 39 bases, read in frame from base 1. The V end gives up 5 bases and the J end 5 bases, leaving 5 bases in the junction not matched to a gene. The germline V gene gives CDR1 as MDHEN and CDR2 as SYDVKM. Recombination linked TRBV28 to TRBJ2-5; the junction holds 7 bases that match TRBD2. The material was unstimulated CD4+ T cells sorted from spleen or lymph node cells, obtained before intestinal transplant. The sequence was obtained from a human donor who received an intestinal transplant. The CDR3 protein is CASSDSGVETQYF. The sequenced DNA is TGTGCCAGCAGTGACAGCGGGGTCGAGACCCAGTACTTC.